This T cell receptor (beta chain) derives from a study of blood T cell repertoires in COVID-19. About the research overall: Spain, Italy and the United States supplied samples that represented acute and convalescent COVID-19. T cells, B-cell-depleted T cells, or PBMCs supplied cDNA or gDNA.

In germline, CDR1 is LGHDT, CDR2 YNNKEL (reference sequence). J gave up 2 bases and V 1 base, and 3 bases lay outside the gene matches. This CDR3 has 15 residues. Per the original methods: The assay estimated nucleated cells by amplifying reference gene primers. Clones were read by immunoSEQ multiplex PCR, and TCRdb kept only the in-frame ones, dropping some. V and J calls and clone size are copied from that table; D and trimming were computed from the DNA. The sample lists over 120,000 clones; approximately 87% were seen once. The sequence was collected from a woman between 50 and 59 years old with active or convalescent COVID-19. V gene TRBV3-1 (or the pseudogene TRBV3-2) combines with J gene TRBJ2-3; 7 positions match TRBD2. Source material: peripheral blood. CDR3 DNA: TGTGCCAGCAGCCAAGGCGGGAGCCTCACAGATACGCAGTATTTT. Its translation: CASSQGGSLTDTQYF.